This TCR beta chain originates from a study of long-term antiretroviral therapy in people with HIV. As for the study in general: The earliest specimens came about a decade ahead of the 2015 immediate-ART recommendation.

The study, taken as a whole, reports: Diversity measured after ART increased yet remained under transplant donor controls.

This clone was observed a few times. What it binds is not known. Survey level was the resolution at which the v3.0 immunoSEQ assay ran. The method was immunoSEQ multiplex PCR; TCRdb's version includes in-frame clones alone and lacks a portion of them. The repertoire holds tens of thousands of clones, with 70% to 90% as singletons. Germline V gives CDR1 MNHNY, CDR2 SVGAGI (reference sequence). The J segment lost 2 bases and the V segment lost 6 bases, leaving 5 bases of the junction unmatched. This CDR3 has 14 residues. The chain joins TRBV6-6 to TRBJ2-3, with 7 positions matching TRBD1. Sequences were derived from unsorted PBMCs, sampled 1.8 years after starting antiretroviral therapy. The source is a woman aged 18-29 years with HIV. The CDR3 sequence is CASRKGAVTDTQYF. In DNA, the CDR3 is TGTGCCAGCAGGAAGGGGGCTGTCACAGATACGCAGTATTTT.